This TCR beta chain was documented in a study of OX40 agonist ivuxolimab in advanced cancers. Background on the study: Aged about 20 to 80 with a mean of about 60 years, they were around 83% male. Study conclusions and caveats: No determination was made of the antigen specificity of the expanded peripheral T cells.

This clone was picked up a small number of times. As yet, its antigen is unknown. Germline V gene lookup returns CDR1 SGHRS and CDR2 YFSETQ. This CDR3 is 13 amino acids long. V was trimmed by 4 bases and J by 8 bases, leaving 12 bases between them. Repertoires were generated with immunoSEQ multiplex PCR, while TCRdb's copy carries only in-frame clones and drops some. The sample includes some 50,000 clones, 81% seen only once; the top ten take 5.5% to 8%. The V call is TRBV5-1, the J call TRBJ1-4, with D hard to call. This TCR was recovered from an adult with an advanced solid tumor such as melanoma, head and neck, liver or kidney cancer. The sample here was CD4+ or CD8+ T cells sorted from blood, taken in a trial of the OX40 agonist ivuxolimab. CDR3: CASSPGTDEKLFF. Here the CDR3 DNA reads TGCGCCAGCAGCCCCGGCACCGACGAAAAACTGTTTTTT.